Listed below are T cell receptor beta chains from one sample, sequenced in a study of blood T cell repertoires in COVID-19. Only in-frame clones appear in the TCRdb table, and some are missing; sequencing was by immunoSEQ multiplex PCR. Seen here are 7,000 to 9,500 clones, 80% to 90% observed once, and the top ten hold approximately 8%. What was sequenced was peripheral blood. Source of these receptors: a human donor in a cohort sampled during active COVID-19. Both conserved end residues are part of each CDR3. Each record gives: J gene, V gene, clone size, D gene, CDR3 protein, CDR3 DNA. A D gene is named only where the DNA matches it firmly. For some rows the clone size is stated as once, few or many, or as a class when expanded; others skip it.

TRBJ2-7,TRBV6-5,few,NA,CASRSLGRTLYEQYF,TGTGCCTCCAGGAGTTTGGGGAGGACCCTCTACGAGCAGTACTTC
TRBJ2-5,TRBV7-6,NA,NA,CASSLAGIQETQYF,TGTGCCAGCAGCTTAGCCGGGATTCAAGAGACCCAGTACTTC
TRBJ2-7,TRBV28,NA,NA,CASSLMGPPLYEQYF,TGTGCCAGCAGTTTAATGGGGCCTCCGCTCTACGAGCAGTACTTC
TRBJ2-4,TRBV21-1,NA,NA,CASSRGGPGPKDIQYF,TGTGCCAGCAGCCGAGGGGGCCCGGGACCGAAGGACATTCAGTACTTC
TRBJ2-1,TRBV19,NA,NA,CATQPGNSYNEQFF,TGTGCCACTCAACCCGGGAACTCCTACAATGAGCAGTTCTTC
TRBJ2-7,TRBV2,NA,NA,CASSARQSSYEQYF,TGTGCCAGTTCCGCCAGACAGAGCTCCTACGAGCAGTACTTC
TRBJ2-7,TRBV5-8,few,NA,CASSFQGSYEQYF,TGTGCCAGCAGCTTCCAGGGTTCCTACGAGCAGTACTTC
TRBJ2-3,TRBV7-6,NA,TRBD1,CASSQTGGITDTQYF,TGTGCCAGCAGTCAAACAGGGGGCATCACAGATACGCAGTATTTT
TRBJ2-2,TRBV6-5,NA,TRBD1,CASRGQGNTGELFF,TGTGCCAGCAGAGGACAGGGGAACACCGGGGAGCTGTTTTTT
TRBJ2-3,TRBV14,NA,NA,CASSQGGLASSANTQYF,TGTGCCAGCAGCCAAGGAGGCCTAGCGTCGAGTGCGAATACGCAGTATTTT
TRBJ1-5,TRBV5-6,NA,NA,CASSLFEKGSNQPQHF,TGTGCCAGCAGCTTGTTTGAGAAGGGGAGCAATCAGCCCCAGCATTTT
TRBJ2-7,TRBV30,NA,TRBD2,CAWSGLAGAVGYEQYF,TGTGCCTGGAGTGGGCTAGCGGGAGCTGTTGGGTACGAGCAGTACTTC
TRBJ1-2,TRBV19,NA,TRBD1,CASSKEPGGYGYTF,TGTGCCAGTAGTAAAGAGCCAGGGGGTTATGGCTACACCTTC
TRBJ1-2,TRBV7-6,once,NA,CASSLKLNYGYTF,TGTGCCAGCAGCTTAAAGCTAAACTATGGCTACACCTTC
TRBJ2-3,TRBV5-1,NA,NA,CASSSTGTNPDTQYF,TGCGCCAGCAGCTCTACCGGGACAAATCCAGATACGCAGTATTTT